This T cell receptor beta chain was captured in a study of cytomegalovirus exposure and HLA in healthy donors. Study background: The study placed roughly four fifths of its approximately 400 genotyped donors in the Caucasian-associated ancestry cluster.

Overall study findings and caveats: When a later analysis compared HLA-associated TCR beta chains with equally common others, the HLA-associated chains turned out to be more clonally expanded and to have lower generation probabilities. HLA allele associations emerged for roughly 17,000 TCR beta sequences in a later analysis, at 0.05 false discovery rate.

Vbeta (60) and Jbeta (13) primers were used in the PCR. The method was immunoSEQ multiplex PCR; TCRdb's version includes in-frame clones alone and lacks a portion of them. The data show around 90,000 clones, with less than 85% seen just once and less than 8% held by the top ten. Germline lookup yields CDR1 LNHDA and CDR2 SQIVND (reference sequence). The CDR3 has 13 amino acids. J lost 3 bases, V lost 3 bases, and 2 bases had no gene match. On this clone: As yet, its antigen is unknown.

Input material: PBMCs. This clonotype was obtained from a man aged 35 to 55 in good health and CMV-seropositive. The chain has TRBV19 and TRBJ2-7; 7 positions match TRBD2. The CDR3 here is CASSMGRGYEQYF. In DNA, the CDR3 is TGTGCCAGTAGTATGGGGAGGGGCTACGAGCAGTACTTC.